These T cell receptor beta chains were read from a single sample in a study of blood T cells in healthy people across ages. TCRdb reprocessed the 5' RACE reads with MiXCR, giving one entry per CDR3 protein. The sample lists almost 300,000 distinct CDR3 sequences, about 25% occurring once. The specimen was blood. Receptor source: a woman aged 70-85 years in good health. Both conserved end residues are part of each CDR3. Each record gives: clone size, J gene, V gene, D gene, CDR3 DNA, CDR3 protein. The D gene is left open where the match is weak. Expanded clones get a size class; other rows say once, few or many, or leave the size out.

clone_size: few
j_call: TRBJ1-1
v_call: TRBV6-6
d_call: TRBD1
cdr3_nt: TGTGCCAGCAGTTCCAGGGGGCAGGATGAAGCTTTCTTT
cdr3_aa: CASSSRGQDEAFF

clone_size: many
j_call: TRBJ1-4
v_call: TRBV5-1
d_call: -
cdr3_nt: TGCGCCAGCAGCTTTTCGCTGTCGGATGAAAAACTGTTTTTT
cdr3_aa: CASSFSLSDEKLFF

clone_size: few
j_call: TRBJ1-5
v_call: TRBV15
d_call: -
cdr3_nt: TGTGCCACCAGCAGAGGGGCGACAGGAGATTATCAGCCCCAGCATTTT
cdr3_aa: CATSRGATGDYQPQHF

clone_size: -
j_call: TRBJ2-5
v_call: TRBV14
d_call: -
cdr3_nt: TGTGCCAGCAGCCAACTAGAAGTTACAGAGACCCAGTACTTC
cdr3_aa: CASSQLEVTETQYF

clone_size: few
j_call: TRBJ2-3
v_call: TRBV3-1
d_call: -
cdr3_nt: TGTGCCAGCAGCCAAACCCAGGACGTCACAGATACGCAGTATTTT
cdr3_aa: CASSQTQDVTDTQYF

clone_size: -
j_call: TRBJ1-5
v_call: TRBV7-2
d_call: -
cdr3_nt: TGTGCCAGCAGCTTAATCGGGCCGAATCAGCCCCAGCATTTT
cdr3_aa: CASSLIGPNQPQHF

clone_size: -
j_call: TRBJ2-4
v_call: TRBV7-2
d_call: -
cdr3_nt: TGTGCCAGCAGCTTGGGCCCCCCCACACACCTAGCATTGGCCAAAAACATTCAGTACTTC
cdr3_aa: CASSLGPPTHLALAKNIQYF

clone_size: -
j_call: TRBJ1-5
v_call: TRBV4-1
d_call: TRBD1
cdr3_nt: TGCGCCAGCAGCCAAGGCCTGACAGGGGCCGGAGATCAGCCCCAGCATTTT
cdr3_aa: CASSQGLTGAGDQPQHF

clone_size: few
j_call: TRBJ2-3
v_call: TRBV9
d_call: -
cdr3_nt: TGTGCCAGCAGCGTAGACCGCCAGAGAGATACGCAGTATTTT
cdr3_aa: CASSVDRQRDTQYF

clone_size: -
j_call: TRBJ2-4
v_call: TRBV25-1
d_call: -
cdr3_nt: TGTGCCAGCAGTGACACACGGGACAACAAAAACATTCAGTACTTC
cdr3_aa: CASSDTRDNKNIQYF

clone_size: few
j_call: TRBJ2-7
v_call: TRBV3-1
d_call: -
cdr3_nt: TGTGCCAGCAGCCAAGACTGGGACCCGATAGGGACCTACGAGCAGTACTTC
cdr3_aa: CASSQDWDPIGTYEQYF

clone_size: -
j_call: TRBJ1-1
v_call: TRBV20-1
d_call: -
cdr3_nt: TGCAGTGCTGCCCCAAACACTGAAGCTTTCTTT
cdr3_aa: CSAAPNTEAFF

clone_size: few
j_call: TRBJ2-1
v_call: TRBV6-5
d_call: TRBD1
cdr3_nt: TGTGCCAGCAGGCCTTCCCTATGGGACAGGGGAAACAATGAGCAGTTCTTC
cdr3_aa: CASRPSLWDRGNNEQFF

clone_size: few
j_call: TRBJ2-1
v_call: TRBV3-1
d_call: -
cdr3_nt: TGTGCCAGCAGCCAAGGGGGGCGAGCGCAGTTCTTC
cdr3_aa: CASSQGGRAQFF

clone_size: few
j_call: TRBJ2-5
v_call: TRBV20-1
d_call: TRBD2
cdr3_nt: TGCAGTGCTAGACTCCTCCAGCGGGGGCTGGCTGAAGAGACCCAGTACTTC
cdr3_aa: CSARLLQRGLAEETQYF

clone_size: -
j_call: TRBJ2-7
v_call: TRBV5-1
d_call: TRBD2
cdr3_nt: TGCGCCAGCAGCTTGGCGTCTAGCGGAGCCTACGAGCAGTACTTC
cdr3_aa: CASSLASSGAYEQYF

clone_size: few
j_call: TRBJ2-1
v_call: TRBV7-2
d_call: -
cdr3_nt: TGTGCCAGCAGCTTCGCCAGGTACAATGAGCAGTTCTTC
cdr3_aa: CASSFARYNEQFF

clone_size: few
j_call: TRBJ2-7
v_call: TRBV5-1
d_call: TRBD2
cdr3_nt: TGCGCCAGCAGCACGGGACTAACCATCTACGAGCAGTACTTC
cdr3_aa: CASSTGLTIYEQYF

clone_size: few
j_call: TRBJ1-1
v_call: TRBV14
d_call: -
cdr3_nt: TGTGCCAGCAGCCAAGATCTAGGTTATGCTGAAGCTTTCTTT
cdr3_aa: CASSQDLGYAEAFF

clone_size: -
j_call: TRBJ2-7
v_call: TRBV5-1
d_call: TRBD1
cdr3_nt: TGCGCCAGCAGCTTGGCCCCCCTTGGGACAGCTCTCGCCTACGAGCAGTACTTC
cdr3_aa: CASSLAPLGTALAYEQYF